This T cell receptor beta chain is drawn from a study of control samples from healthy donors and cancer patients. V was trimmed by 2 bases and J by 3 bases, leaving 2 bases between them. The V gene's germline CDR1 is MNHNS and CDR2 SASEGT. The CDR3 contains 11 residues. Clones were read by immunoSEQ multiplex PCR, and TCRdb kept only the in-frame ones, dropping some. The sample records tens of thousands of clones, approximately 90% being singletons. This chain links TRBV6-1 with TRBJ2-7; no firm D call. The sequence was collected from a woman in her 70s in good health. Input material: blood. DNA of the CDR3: TGTGCCAGCAGTGAAATCTACGAGCAGTACTTC. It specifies CASSEIYEQYF.